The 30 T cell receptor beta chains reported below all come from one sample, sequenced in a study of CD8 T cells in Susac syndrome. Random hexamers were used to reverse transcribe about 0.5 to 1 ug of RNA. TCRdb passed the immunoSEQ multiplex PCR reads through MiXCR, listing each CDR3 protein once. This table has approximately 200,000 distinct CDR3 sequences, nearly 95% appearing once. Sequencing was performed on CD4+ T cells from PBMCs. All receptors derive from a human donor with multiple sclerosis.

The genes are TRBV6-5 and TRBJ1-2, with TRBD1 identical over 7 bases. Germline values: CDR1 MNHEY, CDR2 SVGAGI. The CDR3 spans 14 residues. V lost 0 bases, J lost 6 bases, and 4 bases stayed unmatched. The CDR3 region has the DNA TGTGCCAGCAGTTACTCAGCAGACAGGGATGGCTACACCTTC. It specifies CASSYSADRDGYTF.

The CDR3 here is CASTQGGGSYTF. The CDR3 region has the DNA TGTGCCAGCACCCAAGGGGGAGGGAGCTACACCTTC. This chain links TRBV12-3 or TRBV12-4 with TRBJ1-2; tentatively, D is TRBD1 (6 bases). The CDR3 extends over 12 amino acids. V was shortened by 7 bases and J by 9 bases, with 15 bases between the two germline ends.

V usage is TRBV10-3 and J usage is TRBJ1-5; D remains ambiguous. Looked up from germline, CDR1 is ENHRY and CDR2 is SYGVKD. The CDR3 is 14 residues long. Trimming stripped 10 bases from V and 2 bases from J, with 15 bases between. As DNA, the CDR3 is TGTGCCACAAGGGCTCGAAAGGGCAATCAGCCCCAGCATTTT. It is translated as CATRARKGNQPQHF.

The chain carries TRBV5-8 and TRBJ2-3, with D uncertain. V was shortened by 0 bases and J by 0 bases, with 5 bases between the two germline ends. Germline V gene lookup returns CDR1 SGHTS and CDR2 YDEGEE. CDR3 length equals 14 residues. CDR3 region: CASSLDGSTDTQYF. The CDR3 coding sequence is TGTGCCAGCAGCTTGGATGGGAGCACAGATACGCAGTATTTT.

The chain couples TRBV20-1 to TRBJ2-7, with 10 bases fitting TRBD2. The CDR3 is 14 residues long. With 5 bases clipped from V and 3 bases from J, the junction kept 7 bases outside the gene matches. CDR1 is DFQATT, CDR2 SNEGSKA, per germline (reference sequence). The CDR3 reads CSAPYTSGNYEQYF. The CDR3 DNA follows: TGCAGTGCTCCCTATACTAGCGGGAACTACGAGCAGTACTTC.

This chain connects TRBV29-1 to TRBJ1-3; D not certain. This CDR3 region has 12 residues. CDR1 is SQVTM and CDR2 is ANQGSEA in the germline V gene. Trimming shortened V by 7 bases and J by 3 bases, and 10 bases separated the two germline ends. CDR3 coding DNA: TGCAGCGCCCATAGCTTTGGAAACACCATATATTTT. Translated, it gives CSAHSFGNTIYF.

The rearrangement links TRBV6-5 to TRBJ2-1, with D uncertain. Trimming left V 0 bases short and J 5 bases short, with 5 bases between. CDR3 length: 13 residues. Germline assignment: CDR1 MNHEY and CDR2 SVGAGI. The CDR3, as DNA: TGTGCCAGCAGTTACTCGAATCACAATGAGCAGTTCTTC. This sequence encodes CASSYSNHNEQFF.

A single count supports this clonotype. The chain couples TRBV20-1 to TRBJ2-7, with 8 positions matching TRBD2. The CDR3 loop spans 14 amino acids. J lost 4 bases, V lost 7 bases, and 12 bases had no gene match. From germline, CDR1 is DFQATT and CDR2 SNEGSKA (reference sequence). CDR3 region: CSVREGGRSYEQYF. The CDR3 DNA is TGCAGTGTTAGGGAGGGCGGGAGGTCTTACGAGCAGTACTTC.

The DNA of the CDR3 is TGCAGCACCACGATTCAAGAGACCCAGTACTTC. Its protein is CSTTIQETQYF. This rearrangement joins TRBV29-1 to TRBJ2-5; D unresolved. The germline V gene has CDR1 SQVTM and CDR2 ANQGSEA. This CDR3 contains 11 residues. V shed 8 bases and J shed 2 bases, with 9 bases lying between them.

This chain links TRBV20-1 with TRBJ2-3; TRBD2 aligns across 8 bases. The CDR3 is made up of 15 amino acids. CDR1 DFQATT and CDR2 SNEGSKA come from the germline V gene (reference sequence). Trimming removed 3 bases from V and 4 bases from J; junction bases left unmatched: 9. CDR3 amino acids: CSASRSGGGPDTQYF. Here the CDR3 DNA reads TGCAGTGCTAGTCGGTCCGGGGGGGGCCCAGATACGCAGTATTTT.

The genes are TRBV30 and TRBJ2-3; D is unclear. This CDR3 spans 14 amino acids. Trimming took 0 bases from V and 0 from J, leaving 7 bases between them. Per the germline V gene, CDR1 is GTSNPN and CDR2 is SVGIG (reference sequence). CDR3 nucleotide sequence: TGTGCCTGGAGTGTAATATCTAGCACAGATACGCAGTATTTT. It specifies CAWSVISSTDTQYF. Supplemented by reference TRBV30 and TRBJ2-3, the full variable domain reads SQTIHQWPATLVQPVGSPLSLECTVEGTSNPNLYWYRQAAGRGLQLLFYSVGIGQISSEVPQNLSASRPQDRQFILSSKKLLLSDSGFYLCAWSVISSTDTQYFGPGTRLTVL.

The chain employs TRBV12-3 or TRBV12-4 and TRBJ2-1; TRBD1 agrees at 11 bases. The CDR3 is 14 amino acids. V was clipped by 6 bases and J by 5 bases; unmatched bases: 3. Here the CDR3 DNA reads TGTGCCAGCAGGCCGGGACAGGGGGACAATGAGCAGTTCTTC. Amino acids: CASRPGQGDNEQFF.

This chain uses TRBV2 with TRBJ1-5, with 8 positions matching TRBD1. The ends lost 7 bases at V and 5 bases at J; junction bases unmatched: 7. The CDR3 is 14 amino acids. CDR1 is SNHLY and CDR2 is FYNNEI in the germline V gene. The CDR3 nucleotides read TGTGCCAGCACGGACAGGGAATCCTATCAGCCCCAGCATTTT. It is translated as CASTDRESYQPQHF.

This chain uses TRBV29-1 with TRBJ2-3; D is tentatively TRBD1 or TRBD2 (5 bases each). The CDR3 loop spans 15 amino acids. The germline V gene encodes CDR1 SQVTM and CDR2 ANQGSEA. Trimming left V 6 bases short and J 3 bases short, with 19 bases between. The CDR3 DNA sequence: TGCAGCGTCCGATTCGGGGCTGGAAGAACAGATACGCAGTATTTT. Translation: CSVRFGAGRTDTQYF.

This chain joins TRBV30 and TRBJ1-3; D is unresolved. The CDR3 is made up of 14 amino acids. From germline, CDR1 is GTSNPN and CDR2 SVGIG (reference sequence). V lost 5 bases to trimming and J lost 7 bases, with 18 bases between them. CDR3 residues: CAWDPGRNRNTIYF. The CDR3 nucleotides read TGTGCCTGGGATCCGGGCCGAAATCGGAACACCATATATTTT.

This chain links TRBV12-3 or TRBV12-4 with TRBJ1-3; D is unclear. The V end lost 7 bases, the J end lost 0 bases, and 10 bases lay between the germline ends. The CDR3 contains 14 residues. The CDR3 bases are TGTGCCAGCATTGTAGGTTACTCTGGAAACACCATATATTTT. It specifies CASIVGYSGNTIYF.

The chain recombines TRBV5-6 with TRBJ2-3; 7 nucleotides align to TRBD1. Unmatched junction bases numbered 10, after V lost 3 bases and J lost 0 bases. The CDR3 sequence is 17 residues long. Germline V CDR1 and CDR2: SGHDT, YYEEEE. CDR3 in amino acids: CASSSGFDRASTDTQYF. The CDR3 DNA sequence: TGTGCCAGCAGCTCGGGCTTTGACAGGGCTAGCACAGATACGCAGTATTTT.

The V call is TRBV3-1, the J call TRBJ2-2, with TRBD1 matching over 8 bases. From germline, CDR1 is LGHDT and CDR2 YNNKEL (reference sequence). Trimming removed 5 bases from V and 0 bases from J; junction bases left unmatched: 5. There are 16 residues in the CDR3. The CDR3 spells CASSYGTGSNTGELFF. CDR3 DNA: TGTGCCAGCAGCTACGGGACAGGCTCGAACACCGGGGAGCTGTTTTTT.

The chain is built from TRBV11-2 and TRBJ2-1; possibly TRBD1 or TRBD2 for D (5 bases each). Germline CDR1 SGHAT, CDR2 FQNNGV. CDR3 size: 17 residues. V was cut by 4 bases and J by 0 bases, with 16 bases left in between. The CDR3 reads CASSSGTIQSSYNEQFF. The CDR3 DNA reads TGTGCCAGCAGCTCTGGGACGATCCAGAGCTCCTACAATGAGCAGTTCTTC. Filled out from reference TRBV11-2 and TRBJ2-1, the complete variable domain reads EAGVAQSPRYKIIEKRQSVAFWCNPISGHATLYWYQQILGQGPKLLIQFQNNGVVDDSQLPKDRFSAERLKGVDSTLKIQPAKLEDSAVYLCASSSGTIQSSYNEQFFGPGTRLTVL.

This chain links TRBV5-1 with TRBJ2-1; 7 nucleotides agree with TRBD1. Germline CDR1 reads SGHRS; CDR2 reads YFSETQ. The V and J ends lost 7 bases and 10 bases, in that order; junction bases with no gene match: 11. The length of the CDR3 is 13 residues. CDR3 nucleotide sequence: TGCGCCAGCGCTTCCCTGACAGGGCACGAGCAGTTCTTC. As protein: CASASLTGHEQFF.

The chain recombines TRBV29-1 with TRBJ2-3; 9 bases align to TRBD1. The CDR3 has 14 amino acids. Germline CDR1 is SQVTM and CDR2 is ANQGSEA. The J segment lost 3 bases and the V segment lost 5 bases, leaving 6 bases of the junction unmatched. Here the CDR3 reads CSVLTGGRTDTQYF. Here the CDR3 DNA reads TGCAGCGTTCTGACAGGGGGGAGAACAGATACGCAGTATTTT.

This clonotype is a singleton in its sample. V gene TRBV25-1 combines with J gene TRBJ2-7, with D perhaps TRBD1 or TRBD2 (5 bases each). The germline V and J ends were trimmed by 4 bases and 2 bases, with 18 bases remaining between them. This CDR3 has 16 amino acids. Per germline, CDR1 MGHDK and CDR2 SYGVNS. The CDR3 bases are TGTGCCAGCAGTGGACCCCAGGGAGTCCCCACCTACGAGCAGTACTTC. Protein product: CASSGPQGVPTYEQYF.

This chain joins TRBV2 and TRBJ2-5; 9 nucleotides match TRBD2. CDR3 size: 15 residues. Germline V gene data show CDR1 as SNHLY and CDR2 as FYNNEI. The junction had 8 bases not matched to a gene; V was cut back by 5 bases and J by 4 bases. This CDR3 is CASSPLAGRAETQYF. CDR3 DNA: TGTGCCAGCAGTCCTCTAGCGGGACGGGCAGAGACCCAGTACTTC.

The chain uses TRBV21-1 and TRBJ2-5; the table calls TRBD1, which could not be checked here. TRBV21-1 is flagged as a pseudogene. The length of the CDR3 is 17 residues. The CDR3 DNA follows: TGTGCCAGCAGCCTTCGTCCGACCGGGACAGGGAAAGAGACCCAGTACTTC. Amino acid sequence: CASSLRPTGTGKETQYF.

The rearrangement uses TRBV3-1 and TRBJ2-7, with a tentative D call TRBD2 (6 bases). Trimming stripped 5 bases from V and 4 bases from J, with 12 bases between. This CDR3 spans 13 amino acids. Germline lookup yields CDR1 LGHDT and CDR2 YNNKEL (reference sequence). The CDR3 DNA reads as TGTGCCAGCAGCGTTAGCGGAGCGTACGAGCAGTACTTC. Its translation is CASSVSGAYEQYF.

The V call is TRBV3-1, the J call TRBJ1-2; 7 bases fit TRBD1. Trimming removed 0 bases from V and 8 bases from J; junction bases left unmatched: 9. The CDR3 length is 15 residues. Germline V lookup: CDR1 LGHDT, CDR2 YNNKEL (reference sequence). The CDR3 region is CASSQDGGRTGGYTF. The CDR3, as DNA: TGTGCCAGCAGCCAAGATGGGGGGCGGACAGGAGGCTACACCTTC.

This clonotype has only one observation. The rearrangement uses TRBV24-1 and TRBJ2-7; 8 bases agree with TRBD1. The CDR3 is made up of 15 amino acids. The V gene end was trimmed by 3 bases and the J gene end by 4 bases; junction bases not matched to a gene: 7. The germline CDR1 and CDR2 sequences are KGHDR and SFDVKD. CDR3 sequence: CATSDLRQGTYEQYF. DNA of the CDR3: TGTGCCACCAGTGATCTGAGACAGGGGACTTACGAGCAGTACTTC.

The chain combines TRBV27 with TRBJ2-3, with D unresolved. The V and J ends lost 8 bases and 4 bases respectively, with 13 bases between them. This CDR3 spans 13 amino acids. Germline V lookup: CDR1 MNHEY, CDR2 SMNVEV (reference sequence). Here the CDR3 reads CASRLLASDTQYF. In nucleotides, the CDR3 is TGTGCCAGCCGTCTGTTGGCCTCAGATACGCAGTATTTT.

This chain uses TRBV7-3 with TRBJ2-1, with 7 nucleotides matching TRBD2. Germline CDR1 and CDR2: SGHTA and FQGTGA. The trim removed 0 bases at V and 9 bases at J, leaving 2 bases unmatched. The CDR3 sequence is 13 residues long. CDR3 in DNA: TGTGCCAGCAGCTTAACTGGGAGGGGTGAGCAGTTCTTC. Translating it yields CASSLTGRGEQFF.

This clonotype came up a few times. Written as DNA, the CDR3 is TGTGCCACCAGTGCAAGACCGGTTGGGACCTACAATGAGCAGTTCTTC. Protein: CATSARPVGTYNEQFF. V and J are TRBV24-1 and TRBJ2-1; D call uncertain. V was clipped by 5 bases and J by 2 bases, with 15 bases between them. The germline gives CDR1 KGHDR, CDR2 SFDVKD. The CDR3 extends over 16 amino acids.